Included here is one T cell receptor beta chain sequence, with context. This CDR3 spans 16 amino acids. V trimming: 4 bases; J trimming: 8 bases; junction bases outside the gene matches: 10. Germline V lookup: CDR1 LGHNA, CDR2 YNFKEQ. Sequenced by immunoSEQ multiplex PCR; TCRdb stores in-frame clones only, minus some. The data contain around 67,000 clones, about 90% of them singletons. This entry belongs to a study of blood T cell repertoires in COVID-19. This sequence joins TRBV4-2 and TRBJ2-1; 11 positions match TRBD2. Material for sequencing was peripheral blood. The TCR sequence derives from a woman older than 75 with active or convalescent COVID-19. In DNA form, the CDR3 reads TGTGCCAGCAGCCCAGCCCGACTAGCGGGATATGATGAGCAGTTCTTC. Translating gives CASSPARLAGYDEQFF.